The entry below gives a single T cell receptor (beta chain) sequence along with its context. Under the authors' procedure: From reference gene primer amplification, estimates of nucleated cell counts were derived. Generated by immunoSEQ multiplex PCR, the TCRdb table keeps only in-frame clones and is missing some. That table supplies the V and J calls and clone size; D and trimming were determined from the DNA. The data show some 90,000 clones, 85% to 90% seen once. The sample originates from a study of blood T cell repertoires in COVID-19. The overall study: Spain, Italy and the United States supplied samples that represented acute and convalescent COVID-19. Sources were T cells, B-cell-depleted T cells, or PBMCs; the material itself was cDNA or gDNA.

Germline V lookup: CDR1 SGHVS, CDR2 FQNEAQ. This CDR3 has 13 amino acids. Trimming at V came to 6 bases and at J to 4 bases, leaving 5 bases not matched to a gene. Sequences were obtained from peripheral blood. This chain joins TRBV7-8 and TRBJ2-5, with 7 bases lining up with TRBD1. The clonotype originates from a woman older than 75 with active COVID-19. The CDR3 nucleotides read TGTGCCAGCAGTCGCGACAGGGCAGAGACCCAGTACTTC. This gives the protein CASSRDRAETQYF. The full variable domain, its missing parts supplied by reference TRBV7-8 and TRBJ2-5, is GAGVSQSPRYKVAKRGQDVALRCDPISGHVSLFWYQQALGQGPEFLTYFQNEAQLDKSGLPSDRFFAERPEGSVSTLKIQRTQQEDSAVYLCASSRDRAETQYFGPGTRLLVL.